These T cell receptor beta chains were read from a single sample in a study of beta chain features in type 1 diabetes. The table came from immunoSEQ multiplex PCR; TCRdb's copy has only in-frame clones and leaves some out. The table records around 200,000 clones, approximately 13% of them present only once. Sequencing used central memory CD4+ T cells from blood. These receptors were taken from a woman aged 18-35 years in good health. CDR3s leave out the opening cysteine and the closing phenylalanine or tryptophan. The order of the fields is J gene, CDR3 length, clone size, V gene, D gene, CDR3 protein. A D gene is named only where the DNA matches it firmly. The size entry is marked missing in some rows and otherwise reads once, few, many or a size class.

TRBJ1-2	14	NA	TRBV5-1	TRBD1	ASSLTSTGTATGYT
TRBJ2-3	14	NA	TRBV15	TRBD2	ATSRDLAVSTDTQY
TRBJ1-2	11	few	TRBV30	NA	ACRDSSNYGYT
TRBJ2-5	10	few	TRBV11-1	NA	ASSFPRETQY
TRBJ2-7	11	few	TRBV28	NA	ASSLFRVNEQY
TRBJ2-2	13	NA	TRBV4-2	TRBD1	ASSQQGQGAGELF
TRBJ2-1	14	NA	TRBV7-2	TRBD1	ASSLFGQGNHNEQF
TRBJ2-7	11	few	TRBV29-1	NA	SVDGIYSHEQY
TRBJ2-1	14	few	TRBV9	NA	ASSSRAVRDVPEQF
TRBJ2-1	13	few	TRBV18	TRBD1	ASSPQGAKGNEQF
TRBJ2-5	12	NA	TRBV6-5	TRBD2	ASRQAGSGETQY
TRBJ2-5	14	NA	TRBV25-1	TRBD1	ASSEYTGGVGETQY
TRBJ2-3	10	many	TRBV29-1	NA	SVIRGSDTQY
TRBJ2-7	12	few	TRBV6-1	NA	ASSVQLTNDEQY